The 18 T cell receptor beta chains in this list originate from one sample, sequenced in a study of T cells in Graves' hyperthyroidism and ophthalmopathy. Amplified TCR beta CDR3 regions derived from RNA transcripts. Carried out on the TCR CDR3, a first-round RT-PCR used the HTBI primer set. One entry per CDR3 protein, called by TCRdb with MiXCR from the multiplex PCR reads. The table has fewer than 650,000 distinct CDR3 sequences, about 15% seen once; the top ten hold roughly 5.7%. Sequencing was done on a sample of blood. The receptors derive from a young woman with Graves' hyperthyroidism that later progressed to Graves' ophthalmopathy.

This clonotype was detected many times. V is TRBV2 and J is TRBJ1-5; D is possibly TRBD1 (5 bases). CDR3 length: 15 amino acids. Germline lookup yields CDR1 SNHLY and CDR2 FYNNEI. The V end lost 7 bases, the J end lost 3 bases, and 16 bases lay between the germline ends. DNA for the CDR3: TGTGCCAGCACCGCGGGTGGACAAGTCAATCAGCCCCAGCATTTT. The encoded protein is CASTAGGQVNQPQHF.

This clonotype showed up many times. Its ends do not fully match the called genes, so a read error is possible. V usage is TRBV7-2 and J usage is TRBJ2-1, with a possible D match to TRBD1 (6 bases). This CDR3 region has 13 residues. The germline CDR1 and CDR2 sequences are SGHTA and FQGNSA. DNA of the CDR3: TGTGCCAGCGGTTCCGGATCAGGGGTCAGGGTCGTCTTC. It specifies CASGSGSGVRVVF.

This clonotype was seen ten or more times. CDR3 sequence (DNA): TGTGCCAGCAGCTTGAGCAGCACCTACGAGCAGTACTTC. Its translation: CASSLSSTYEQYF. This chain links TRBV11-2 with TRBJ2-7; D is unresolved. This CDR3 has 13 amino acids. The ends were cut back, 3 bases at V and 2 bases at J, with 8 bases in the middle. In germline, CDR1 is SGHAT, CDR2 FQNNGV.

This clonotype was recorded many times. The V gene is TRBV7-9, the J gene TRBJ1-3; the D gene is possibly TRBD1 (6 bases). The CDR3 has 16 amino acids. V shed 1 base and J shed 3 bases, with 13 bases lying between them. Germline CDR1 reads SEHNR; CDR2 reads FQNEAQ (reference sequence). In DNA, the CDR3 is TGTGCCAGCAGCTTAGGGACAGCCCTGTTTGGAAACACCATATATTTT. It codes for CASSLGTALFGNTIYF.

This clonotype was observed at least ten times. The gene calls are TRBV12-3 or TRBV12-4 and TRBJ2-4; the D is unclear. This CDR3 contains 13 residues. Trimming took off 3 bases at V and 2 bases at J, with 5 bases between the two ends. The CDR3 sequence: CASSFRTKNIQYF. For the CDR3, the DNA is TGTGCCAGCAGTTTTAGGACCAAAAACATTCAGTACTTC.

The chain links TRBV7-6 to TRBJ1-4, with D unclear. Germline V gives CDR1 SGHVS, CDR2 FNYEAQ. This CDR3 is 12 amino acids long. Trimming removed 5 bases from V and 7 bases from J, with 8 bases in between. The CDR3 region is CASSESFEKLFF. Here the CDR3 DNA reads TGTGCCAGCAGCGAATCGTTTGAAAAACTGTTTTTT.

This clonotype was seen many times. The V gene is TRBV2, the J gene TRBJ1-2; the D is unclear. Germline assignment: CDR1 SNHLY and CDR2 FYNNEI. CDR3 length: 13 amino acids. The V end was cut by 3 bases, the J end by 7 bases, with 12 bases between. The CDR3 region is CASSEGLGFGYTF. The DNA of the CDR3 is TGTGCCAGCAGTGAGGGATTGGGTTTTGGCTACACCTTC.

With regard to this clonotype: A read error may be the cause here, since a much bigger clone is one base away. The CDR3 region is CAGSRSGTALEQYF. The CDR3, as DNA: TGTGCCGGCAGTCGATCCGGGACGGCTCTCGAGCAGTACTTC. The chain carries TRBV28 and TRBJ2-7; D is tentatively TRBD1 or TRBD2 (5 bases each). This CDR3 has 14 amino acids. Germline loops: CDR1 MDHEN, CDR2 SYDVKM.

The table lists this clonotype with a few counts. CDR3 region: CASSQDRTPEKLFF. CDR3 bases: TGCGCCAGCAGCCAAGACAGGACGCCCGAAAAACTGTTTTTT. The chain joins TRBV4-1 to TRBJ1-4, with D uncertain. The germline V gene encodes CDR1 MGHRA and CDR2 YSYEKL. Between the trimmed V and J ends, which lost 0 bases and 8 bases, there was a span of 10 bases. The CDR3 runs to 14 residues.

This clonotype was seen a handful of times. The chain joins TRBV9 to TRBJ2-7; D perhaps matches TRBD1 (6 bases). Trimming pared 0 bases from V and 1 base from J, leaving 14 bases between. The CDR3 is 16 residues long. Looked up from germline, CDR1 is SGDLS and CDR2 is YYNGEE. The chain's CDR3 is CASSVDRTAASYEQYF. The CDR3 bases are TGTGCCAGCAGCGTAGACAGGACAGCCGCTTCCTACGAGCAGTACTTC.

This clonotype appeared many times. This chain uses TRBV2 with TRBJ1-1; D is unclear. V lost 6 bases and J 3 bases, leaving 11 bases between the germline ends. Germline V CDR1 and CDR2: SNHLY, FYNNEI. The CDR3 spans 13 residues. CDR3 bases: TGTGCCAGCAGCCAGGACGAGGACACTGAAGCTTTCTTT. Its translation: CASSQDEDTEAFF.

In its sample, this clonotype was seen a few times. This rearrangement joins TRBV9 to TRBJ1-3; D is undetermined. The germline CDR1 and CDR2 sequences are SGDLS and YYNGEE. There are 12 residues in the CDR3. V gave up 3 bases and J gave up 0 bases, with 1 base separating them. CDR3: CASSDSGNTIYF. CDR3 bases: TGTGCCAGCAGCGACTCTGGAAACACCATATATTTT.

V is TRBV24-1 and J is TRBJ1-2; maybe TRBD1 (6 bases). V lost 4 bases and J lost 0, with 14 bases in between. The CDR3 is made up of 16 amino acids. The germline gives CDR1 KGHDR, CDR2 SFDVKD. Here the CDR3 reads CATSDPDSSTNYGYTF. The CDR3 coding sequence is TGTGCCACCAGTGACCCGGACAGCTCAACTAACTATGGCTACACCTTC.

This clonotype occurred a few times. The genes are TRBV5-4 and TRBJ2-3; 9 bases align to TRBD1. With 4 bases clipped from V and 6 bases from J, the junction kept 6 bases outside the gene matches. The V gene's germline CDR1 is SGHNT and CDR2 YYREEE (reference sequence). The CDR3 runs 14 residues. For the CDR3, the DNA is TGTGCCAGCAGCGTTGGACAGGGGTTGGATACGCAGTATTTT. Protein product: CASSVGQGLDTQYF.

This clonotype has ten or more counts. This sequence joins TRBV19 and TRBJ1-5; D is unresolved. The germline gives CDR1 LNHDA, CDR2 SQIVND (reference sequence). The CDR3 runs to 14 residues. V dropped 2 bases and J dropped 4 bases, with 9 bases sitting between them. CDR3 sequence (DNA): TGTGCCAGTAGTATATCCCCCAGTAATCAGCCCCAGCATTTT. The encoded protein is CASSISPSNQPQHF.

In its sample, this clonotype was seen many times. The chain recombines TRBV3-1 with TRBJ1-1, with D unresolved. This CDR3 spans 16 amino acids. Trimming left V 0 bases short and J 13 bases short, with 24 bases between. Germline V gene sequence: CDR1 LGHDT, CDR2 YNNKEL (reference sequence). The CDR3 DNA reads TGTGCCAGCAGCCAAGATTTAGAGACGTCAGGCGCTCTCGATTTCTTT. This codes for CASSQDLETSGALDFF. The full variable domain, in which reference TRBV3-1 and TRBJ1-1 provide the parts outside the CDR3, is DTAVSQTPKYLVTQMGNDKSIKCEQNLGHDTMYWYKQDSKKFLKIMFSYNNKELIINETVPNRFSPKSPDKAHLNLHINSLELGDSAVYFCASSQDLETSGALDFFGQGTRLTVV.

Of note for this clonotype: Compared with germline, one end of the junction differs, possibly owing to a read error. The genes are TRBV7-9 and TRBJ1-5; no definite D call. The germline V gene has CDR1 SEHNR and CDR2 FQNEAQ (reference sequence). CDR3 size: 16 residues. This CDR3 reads CANSPSMGYSNQPQHF. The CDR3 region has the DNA TGTGCCAACAGCCCCTCGATGGGGTATAGCAATCAGCCCCAGCATTTT.

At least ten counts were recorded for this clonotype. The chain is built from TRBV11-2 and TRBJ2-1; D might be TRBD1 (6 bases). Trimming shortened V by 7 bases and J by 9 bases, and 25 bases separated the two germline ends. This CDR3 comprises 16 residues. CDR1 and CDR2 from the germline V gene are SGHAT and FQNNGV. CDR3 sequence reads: CASITPQGRRAGEQFF. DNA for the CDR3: TGTGCCAGCATCACTCCTCAGGGGAGACGGGCGGGTGAGCAGTTCTTC.